A selection of T cell receptor beta chains follows, all from one sample in a study of early T cells in non-severe SARS-CoV-2 infection. TCRdb reprocessed the 5' RACE reads with MiXCR, giving one entry per CDR3 protein. Of over 100,000 distinct CDR3 sequences in the sample, approximately 14% were seen once. Sequencing was done on a sample of whole blood. The receptors derive from an adult who was a healthcare worker with PCR-confirmed SARS-CoV-2 infection or an uninfected control (not recorded which). Both conserved end residues are part of each CDR3. The D gene is left open where the match is weak. Only part of the rows carry a size: once, few, many, or a class if the clone is expanded.

v_call	clone_size	d_call	j_call	cdr3_aa	cdr3_nt
TRBV20-1	many	-	TRBJ2-5	CSATGPGAAETQYF	TGCAGTGCAACCGGACCAGGGGCGGCTGAGACCCAGTACTTC
TRBV20-1	-	-	TRBJ2-5	CSARPQETQYF	TGCAGTGCTAGACCACAAGAGACCCAGTACTTC
TRBV5-1	-	TRBD1	TRBJ1-3	CASSADRGSGNTIYF	TGCGCCAGCAGCGCCGACAGGGGGTCTGGAAACACCATATATTTT
TRBV29-1	few	TRBD1	TRBJ1-1	CSVELPGGYEAFF	TGCAGCGTTGAATTGCCAGGGGGCTACGAAGCTTTCTTT
TRBV10-3	many	-	TRBJ2-1	CAISEGSSSYNEQFF	TGTGCCATCAGTGAGGGTTCCTCCTCCTACAATGAGCAGTTCTTC
TRBV10-3	many	TRBD2	TRBJ2-7	CAIRGLANSYEQYF	TGTGCCATCAGGGGACTAGCGAACTCCTACGAGCAGTACTTC
TRBV28	-	-	TRBJ2-5	CASSLSRGSTYF	TGTGCCAGCAGTTTGAGCCGGGGGTCCACGTACTTC
TRBV5-1	few	TRBD2	TRBJ2-3	CASSWGAGESADTQYF	TGCGCCAGCAGCTGGGGAGCGGGAGAGTCGGCAGATACGCAGTATTTT
TRBV28	many	-	TRBJ1-2	CASSPGWGYTF	TGTGCCAGCAGTCCAGGGTGGGGCTACACCTTC
TRBV12-3/TRBV12-4	few	-	TRBJ1-4	CASSRRDTGYGKLFF	TGTGCCAGCAGCCGACGGGACACTGGGTACGGAAAACTGTTTTTT
TRBV20-1	many	-	TRBJ1-2	CSASLSNHYGYTF	TGCAGTGCTAGTCTGTCAAACCACTATGGCTACACCTTC
TRBV18	few	-	TRBJ2-7	CASSPGRGWLYEQYF	TGTGCCAGCTCACCTGGCCGGGGGTGGCTCTACGAGCAGTACTTC
TRBV7-2	many	TRBD2	TRBJ2-1	CASSKRTSGSRYEQFF	TGTGCCAGCAGCAAACGGACTAGCGGGAGTAGGTATGAGCAGTTCTTC
TRBV14	many	TRBD2	TRBJ2-1	CASSLTSSGRSYNEQFF	TGTGCCAGCAGCCTTACCAGTAGCGGGAGATCCTACAATGAGCAGTTCTTC
TRBV28	few	-	TRBJ2-2	CASGGLLPGELFF	TGTGCCAGCGGGGGACTGTTGCCCGGGGAGCTGTTTTTT
TRBV7-2	few	-	TRBJ2-7	CASSSGRGGEQYF	TGTGCCAGCAGCTCCGGGAGAGGCGGCGAGCAGTACTTC
TRBV7-2	-	TRBD2	TRBJ2-3	CASSVVRLAGTDTQYF	TGTGCCAGCAGCGTAGTGCGACTAGCGGGAACAGATACGCAGTATTTT
TRBV6-5	many	-	TRBJ2-1	CASSYSRNRDLKFF	TGTGCCAGCAGTTACTCGAGAAACCGGGACTTAAAGTTCTTC
TRBV29-1	few	-	TRBJ2-3	CSVRGTYTDTQYF	TGCAGCGTGAGGGGGACCTACACAGATACGCAGTATTTT
TRBV6-1	-	-	TRBJ1-6	CASSEEFNSPLHF	TGTGCCAGCAGTGAAGAGTTTAATTCACCCCTCCACTTT
TRBV28	once	TRBD1	TRBJ2-7	CASSSGQARAYEQYF	TGTGCCAGCAGTTCGGGACAGGCCAGGGCCTACGAGCAGTACTTC
TRBV2	many	-	TRBJ1-1	CASEDALIEAFF	TGTGCCAGCGAAGATGCCCTCATTGAAGCTTTCTTT
TRBV6-6	few	-	TRBJ1-1	CATWGHGTTEAFF	TGTGCCACTTGGGGGCATGGGACGACTGAAGCTTTCTTT
TRBV20-1	few	TRBD2	TRBJ2-1	CSARTSGFYNEQFF	TGCAGTGCCAGGACTAGCGGGTTTTACAATGAGCAGTTCTTC
TRBV3-1	many	TRBD1	TRBJ2-1	CASSQDQGARYNEQFF	TGTGCCAGCAGCCAAGATCAGGGGGCGCGCTACAATGAGCAGTTCTTC
TRBV18	many	-	TRBJ2-5	CASSPLAGMLETQYF	TGTGCCAGCTCACCACTCGCAGGGATGCTGGAGACCCAGTACTTC
TRBV10-3	-	-	TRBJ2-5	CAISVRETQYF	TGTGCCATCAGTGTACGAGAGACCCAGTACTTC
TRBV5-6	many	-	TRBJ1-5	CASSFGQMGLRQPQHF	TGTGCCAGCAGCTTCGGACAGATGGGCCTCAGGCAGCCCCAGCATTTT
TRBV11-2	many	TRBD2	TRBJ2-3	CASSLRGTSGTDTQYF	TGTGCCAGCAGCTTACGAGGGACTAGCGGGACAGATACGCAGTATTTT
TRBV4-1	many	-	TRBJ2-4	CASSQTGTVKNIQYF	TGCGCCAGCAGCCAAACCGGGACGGTGAAAAACATTCAGTACTTC
TRBV6-2/TRBV6-3	few	-	TRBJ2-1	CASSYPPESNEQFF	TGTGCCAGCAGTTACCCCCCAGAGAGCAATGAGCAGTTCTTC
TRBV4-1	many	-	TRBJ1-4	CASSQNYNEKLFF	TGCGCCAGCAGCCAAAACTATAATGAAAAACTGTTTTTT
TRBV5-1	many	-	TRBJ2-1	CASSLGGHNEQFF	TGCGCCAGCAGCTTGGGTGGTCACAATGAGCAGTTCTTC
TRBV10-3	-	-	TRBJ1-3	CATATGNTIYF	TGTGCCACCGCAACGGGGAACACCATATATTTT
TRBV7-2	-	TRBD1	TRBJ1-5	CASSSGTGPQHF	TGTGCCAGCAGCTCCGGGACAGGGCCCCAGCATTTT
TRBV4-3	-	-	TRBJ2-5	CASSKHPEGGQETQYF	TGCGCCAGCAGCAAACACCCGGAAGGGGGCCAAGAGACCCAGTACTTC
TRBV7-2	-	-	TRBJ2-7	CASSFLSGTGSYEQYF	TGTGCCAGCAGCTTCCTCTCCGGGACCGGGTCCTACGAGCAGTACTTC